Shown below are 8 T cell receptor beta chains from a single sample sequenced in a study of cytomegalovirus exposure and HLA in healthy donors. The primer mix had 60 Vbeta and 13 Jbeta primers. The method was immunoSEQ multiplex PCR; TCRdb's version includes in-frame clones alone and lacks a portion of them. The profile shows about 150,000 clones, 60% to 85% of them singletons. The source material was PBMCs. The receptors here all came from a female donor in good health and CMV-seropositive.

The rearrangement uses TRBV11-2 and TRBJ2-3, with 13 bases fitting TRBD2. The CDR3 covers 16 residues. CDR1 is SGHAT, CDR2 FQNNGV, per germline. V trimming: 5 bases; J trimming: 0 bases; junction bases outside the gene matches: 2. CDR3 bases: TGTGCCAGCAGCCAGGGACTAGCGGGGAGCACAGATACGCAGTATTTT. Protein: CASSQGLAGSTDTQYF. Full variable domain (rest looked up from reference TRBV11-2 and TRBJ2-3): EAGVAQSPRYKIIEKRQSVAFWCNPISGHATLYWYQQILGQGPKLLIQFQNNGVVDDSQLPKDRFSAERLKGVDSTLKIQPAKLEDSAVYLCASSQGLAGSTDTQYFGPGTRLTVL.

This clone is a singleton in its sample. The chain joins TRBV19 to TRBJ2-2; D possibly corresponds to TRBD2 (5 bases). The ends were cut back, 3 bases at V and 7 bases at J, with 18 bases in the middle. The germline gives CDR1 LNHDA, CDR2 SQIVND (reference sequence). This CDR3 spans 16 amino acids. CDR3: CASSIIAGGSHGELFF. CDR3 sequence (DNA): TGTGCCAGTAGTATTATCGCAGGAGGTTCGCACGGGGAGCTGTTTTTT.

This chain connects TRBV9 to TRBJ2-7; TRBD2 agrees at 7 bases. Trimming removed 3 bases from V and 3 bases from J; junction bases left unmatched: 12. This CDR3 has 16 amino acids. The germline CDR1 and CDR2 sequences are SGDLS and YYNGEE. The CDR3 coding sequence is TGTGCCAGCAGCGACGGGGAGGGATACGAAAACTACGAGCAGTACTTC. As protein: CASSDGEGYENYEQYF.

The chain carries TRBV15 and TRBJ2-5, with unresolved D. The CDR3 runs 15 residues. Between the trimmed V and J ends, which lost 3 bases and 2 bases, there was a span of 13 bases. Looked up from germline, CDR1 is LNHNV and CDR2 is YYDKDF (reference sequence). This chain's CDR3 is CATSRQAVGQETQYF. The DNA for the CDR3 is TGTGCCACCAGCAGGCAGGCCGTGGGTCAAGAGACCCAGTACTTC.

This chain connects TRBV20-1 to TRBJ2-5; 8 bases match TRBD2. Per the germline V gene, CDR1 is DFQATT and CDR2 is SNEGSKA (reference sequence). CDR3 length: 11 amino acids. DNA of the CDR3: TGCACTTGTAGCGGGGTTGAGACCCAGTACTTC. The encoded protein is CTCSGVETQYF.

DNA for the CDR3: TGTGCCACCAAACCAGGGGGAGGTGGAAACACCATATATTTT. It is translated as CATKPGGGGNTIYF. The chain carries TRBV6-5 and TRBJ1-3; TRBD1 aligns across 7 bases. Trimming at V came to 10 bases and at J to 3 bases, leaving 9 bases not matched to a gene. The length of the CDR3 is 14 residues. In germline, CDR1 is MNHEY, CDR2 SVGAGI.

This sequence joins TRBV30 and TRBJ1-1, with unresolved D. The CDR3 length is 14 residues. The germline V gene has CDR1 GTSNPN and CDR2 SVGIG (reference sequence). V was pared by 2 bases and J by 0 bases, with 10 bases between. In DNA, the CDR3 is TGTGCCTGGAGTAGCGGGTACCTGAACACTGAAGCTTTCTTT. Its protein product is CAWSSGYLNTEAFF.

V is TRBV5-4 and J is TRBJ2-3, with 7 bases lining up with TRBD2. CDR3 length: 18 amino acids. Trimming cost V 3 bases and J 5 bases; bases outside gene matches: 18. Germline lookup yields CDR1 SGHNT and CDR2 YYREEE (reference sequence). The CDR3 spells CASSSAYLAGRAGDTQYF. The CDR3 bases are TGTGCCAGCAGCTCCGCCTACCTCGCGGGGAGGGCCGGAGATACGCAGTATTTT.